The rows below give T cell receptor beta chains drawn from one sample of a study of blood T cell repertoires in COVID-19. Measured with immunoSEQ multiplex PCR; TCRdb has only the in-frame clones, and not every one. Here the sample spans about 43,000 clones, roughly 88% being singletons. Sequencing was performed on peripheral blood. These receptors were collected from a man in his fifties or sixties with active COVID-19. Both conserved end residues are part of each CDR3. A D gene is named only where the DNA matches it firmly. Only part of the rows carry a size: once, few, many, or a class if the clone is expanded.

cdr3_nt: TGTGCCAGCAGCTCACCCGGGACAGGGGGCAATCAGCCCCAGCATTTT; cdr3_aa: CASSSPGTGGNQPQHF; j_call: TRBJ1-5; clone_size: few; v_call: TRBV7-2; d_call: TRBD1
cdr3_nt: TGCGCCAGCACCAATCTCTTGGACGGGAGCTCCTACGAGCAGTACTTC; cdr3_aa: CASTNLLDGSSYEQYF; j_call: TRBJ2-7; clone_size: .; v_call: TRBV5-1; d_call: .
cdr3_nt: TGTGCCAGCAGCTCACAGGGGTTAAACACTGAAGCTTTCTTT; cdr3_aa: CASSSQGLNTEAFF; j_call: TRBJ1-1; clone_size: few; v_call: TRBV7-2; d_call: TRBD1
cdr3_nt: TGTGCCAGCAGCCTAAACAGGGGGACTGAAGCTTTCTTT; cdr3_aa: CASSLNRGTEAFF; j_call: TRBJ1-1; clone_size: .; v_call: TRBV6-5; d_call: TRBD1
cdr3_nt: TGTGCCAGCAGCTTCACGAGGAATGAAAAACTGTTTTTT; cdr3_aa: CASSFTRNEKLFF; j_call: TRBJ1-4; clone_size: .; v_call: TRBV11-2; d_call: .
cdr3_nt: TGTGCCAGCAGTGAATCCAGCTACGAGCAGTACTTC; cdr3_aa: CASSESSYEQYF; j_call: TRBJ2-7; clone_size: .; v_call: TRBV2; d_call: .
cdr3_nt: TGTGCCAGCAGCCCCCAACCCCCAAGAAGGCGGGATACGCAGTATTTT; cdr3_aa: CASSPQPPRRRDTQYF; j_call: TRBJ2-3; clone_size: few; v_call: TRBV28; d_call: .
cdr3_nt: TGTGCCAGCAGTTTATCGGGGGGGGGCCGGGGCTACACCTTC; cdr3_aa: CASSLSGGGRGYTF; j_call: TRBJ1-2; clone_size: .; v_call: TRBV27; d_call: .
cdr3_nt: TGTGCCATCAGTGTGGAGGGGCAGGGGGACACTGAAGCTTTCTTT; cdr3_aa: CAISVEGQGDTEAFF; j_call: TRBJ1-1; clone_size: few; v_call: TRBV10-3; d_call: TRBD1
cdr3_nt: TGCGCCAGCAGCTTAGGACTAGCGGGGCGGAGCACAGATACGCAGTATTTT; cdr3_aa: CASSLGLAGRSTDTQYF; j_call: TRBJ2-3; clone_size: .; v_call: TRBV5-1; d_call: TRBD2
cdr3_nt: TGTGCCTGGAGCCGGACAGGGGGGACTTTCGCGGGCTACGAGCAGTACTTC; cdr3_aa: CAWSRTGGTFAGYEQYF; j_call: TRBJ2-7; clone_size: .; v_call: TRBV30; d_call: TRBD1
cdr3_nt: TGTGCCAGCAGGCCTAGTGGCTTAACTTCCTACGAGCAGTACTTC; cdr3_aa: CASRPSGLTSYEQYF; j_call: TRBJ2-7; clone_size: .; v_call: TRBV6-5; d_call: .
cdr3_nt: TGTGCCATCAGTGATGTCAGCTCCTACGAGCAGTACTTC; cdr3_aa: CAISDVSSYEQYF; j_call: TRBJ2-7; clone_size: .; v_call: TRBV10-3; d_call: .
cdr3_nt: TGTGCCAGCTCACCAGGCGCTAGCGGGGTCACAGATACGCAGTATTTT; cdr3_aa: CASSPGASGVTDTQYF; j_call: TRBJ2-3; clone_size: .; v_call: TRBV18; d_call: TRBD2
cdr3_nt: TGTGCCAGTAGTATAGAGGTACTAACTGAGCAGTTCTTC; cdr3_aa: CASSIEVLTEQFF; j_call: TRBJ2-1; clone_size: .; v_call: TRBV19; d_call: .
cdr3_nt: TGTGCCAGCAGCTTAACCCTCGGGGAGCAGTTCTTC; cdr3_aa: CASSLTLGEQFF; j_call: TRBJ2-1; clone_size: medium-sized; v_call: TRBV7-3; d_call: .
cdr3_nt: TGTGCCAGCAGCGTAGGTGGCGGGTGGAGCACCGGGGAGCTGTTTTTT; cdr3_aa: CASSVGGGWSTGELFF; j_call: TRBJ2-2; clone_size: .; v_call: TRBV9; d_call: .
cdr3_nt: TGTGCCAGCATCGGAGACAGGGGACCTTCTAACTATGGCTACACCTTC; cdr3_aa: CASIGDRGPSNYGYTF; j_call: TRBJ1-2; clone_size: .; v_call: TRBV5-6; d_call: TRBD1
cdr3_nt: TGTGCCACCGCCCGGCAGGGCGTTGTAACCCAGTACTTC; cdr3_aa: CATARQGVVTQYF; j_call: TRBJ2-5; clone_size: .; v_call: TRBV24-1; d_call: .
cdr3_nt: TGTGCCAGCAGCCCACTGCGAACGAACTATGGCTACACCTTC; cdr3_aa: CASSPLRTNYGYTF; j_call: TRBJ1-2; clone_size: once; v_call: TRBV7-2; d_call: .
cdr3_nt: TGTGCCAGCAGCCAAAGGGGGGGCAATGGCTACACCTTC; cdr3_aa: CASSQRGGNGYTF; j_call: TRBJ1-2; clone_size: .; v_call: TRBV6-5; d_call: .
cdr3_nt: TGTGCCAGCAGTTCCGAACGGGACAGGTTTAATGAGCAGTTCTTC; cdr3_aa: CASSSERDRFNEQFF; j_call: TRBJ2-1; clone_size: .; v_call: TRBV6-1; d_call: TRBD1
cdr3_nt: TGTGCCAGCAGCGAGAGCAATCAGCCCCAGCATTTT; cdr3_aa: CASSESNQPQHF; j_call: TRBJ1-5; clone_size: .; v_call: TRBV28; d_call: .
cdr3_nt: TGTGCCAGCAGTTTTCGGGCGGGGTGGAACTATGGCTACACCTTC; cdr3_aa: CASSFRAGWNYGYTF; j_call: TRBJ1-2; clone_size: .; v_call: TRBV27; d_call: .
cdr3_nt: TGCAGCGTTGATCGACTAGCTTCCTACGAGCAGTACTTC; cdr3_aa: CSVDRLASYEQYF; j_call: TRBJ2-7; clone_size: .; v_call: TRBV29-1; d_call: TRBD2
cdr3_nt: TGTGCCAGCAGCCAAGACCTAGCGCTGGAGACCCAGTACTTC; cdr3_aa: CASSQDLALETQYF; j_call: TRBJ2-5; clone_size: .; v_call: TRBV3-1/TRBV3-2; d_call: .
cdr3_nt: TGTGCCAGCAGCCTCCGGGGGAACACTGAAGCTTTCTTT; cdr3_aa: CASSLRGNTEAFF; j_call: TRBJ1-1; clone_size: .; v_call: TRBV7-3; d_call: .
cdr3_nt: TGTGCCAGCCCAGGGACTCCGTCCTACGAGCAGTACTTC; cdr3_aa: CASPGTPSYEQYF; j_call: TRBJ2-7; clone_size: .; v_call: TRBV6-5; d_call: .
cdr3_nt: TGCAGCGTTGAAGTTACGAGGGGGCAGCCCCAGCATTTT; cdr3_aa: CSVEVTRGQPQHF; j_call: TRBJ1-5; clone_size: once; v_call: TRBV29-1; d_call: .
cdr3_nt: TGTGCCAGCAGCCTAACCCATTCGACAGGGGGACTGTTTTTT; cdr3_aa: CASSLTHSTGGLFF; j_call: TRBJ1-4; clone_size: few; v_call: TRBV9; d_call: TRBD1
cdr3_nt: TGTGCCAGCAGTCCGACTCTAGCGGAGCTTGACAATGAGCAGTTCTTC; cdr3_aa: CASSPTLAELDNEQFF; j_call: TRBJ2-1; clone_size: .; v_call: TRBV28; d_call: TRBD2
cdr3_nt: TGCGCCAGCAGCTTGCCCTCAACCCTAGCGGGAGGGTCAGATACGCAGTATTTT; cdr3_aa: CASSLPSTLAGGSDTQYF; j_call: TRBJ2-3; clone_size: few; v_call: TRBV5-1; d_call: TRBD2
cdr3_nt: TGTGCCAGCAGCGGGGCCCAGACAGGGATTTACAATGAGCAGTTCTTC; cdr3_aa: CASSGAQTGIYNEQFF; j_call: TRBJ2-1; clone_size: .; v_call: TRBV7-9; d_call: TRBD1
cdr3_nt: TGTGCCAGCATCCCTCGACTAGAGGAAGAGACCCAGTACTTC; cdr3_aa: CASIPRLEEETQYF; j_call: TRBJ2-5; clone_size: .; v_call: TRBV7-3; d_call: .
cdr3_nt: TGTGCCACCAGCTTTGGACAGACTAGCGGGAGAGTAGTCTACGAGCAGTACTTC; cdr3_aa: CATSFGQTSGRVVYEQYF; j_call: TRBJ2-7; clone_size: .; v_call: TRBV15; d_call: TRBD2
cdr3_nt: TGCGCCAGCAGTGGACTAGCGGGAGTTTACAATGAGCAGTTCTTC; cdr3_aa: CASSGLAGVYNEQFF; j_call: TRBJ2-1; clone_size: .; v_call: TRBV10-2; d_call: TRBD2
cdr3_nt: TGTGCCAGTAGTGCGCCCCTTAGCGGACCCTACAATGAGCAGTTCTTC; cdr3_aa: CASSAPLSGPYNEQFF; j_call: TRBJ2-1; clone_size: .; v_call: TRBV19; d_call: .
cdr3_nt: TGTGCCTGGGAGGGGACAGCGAACACTGAAGCTTTCTTT; cdr3_aa: CAWEGTANTEAFF; j_call: TRBJ1-1; clone_size: once; v_call: TRBV30; d_call: TRBD1
cdr3_nt: TGTGCCAGCAGCCCACGCTTAAGGGGTATCCAAGAGACCCAGTACTTC; cdr3_aa: CASSPRLRGIQETQYF; j_call: TRBJ2-5; clone_size: .; v_call: TRBV7-2; d_call: .
cdr3_nt: TGCGCCAGCAGCGCGGGGATCCGGGACAGCTACAATGAGCAGTTCTTC; cdr3_aa: CASSAGIRDSYNEQFF; j_call: TRBJ2-1; clone_size: many; v_call: TRBV5-1; d_call: .
cdr3_nt: TGTGCCAGCAGCCTGGGACAGGGGGCGCAATCACCGTACGAGCAGTACTTC; cdr3_aa: CASSLGQGAQSPYEQYF; j_call: TRBJ2-7; clone_size: .; v_call: TRBV5-4; d_call: TRBD1
cdr3_nt: TGTGCCAGCAGCCCAAAGACTAGCGGCCGGACGAACACCGGGGAGCTGTTTTTT; cdr3_aa: CASSPKTSGRTNTGELFF; j_call: TRBJ2-2; clone_size: .; v_call: TRBV5-6; d_call: TRBD2
cdr3_nt: TGTGCCAGCAGTCGCCAGGGGGCCTCTGGAAACACCATATATTTT; cdr3_aa: CASSRQGASGNTIYF; j_call: TRBJ1-3; clone_size: .; v_call: TRBV7-9; d_call: TRBD1
cdr3_nt: TGTGCCAGCAGTGATTACGGGACTAGTTTTAATGAGCAGTTCTTC; cdr3_aa: CASSDYGTSFNEQFF; j_call: TRBJ2-1; clone_size: .; v_call: TRBV6-4; d_call: TRBD2
cdr3_nt: TGTGCCAGCAGTGACAGCGGGCCCATCGAGCAGTACTTC; cdr3_aa: CASSDSGPIEQYF; j_call: TRBJ2-7; clone_size: .; v_call: TRBV12-3/TRBV12-4; d_call: .
cdr3_nt: TGTGCCAGCAGTGAAACACAGAGTAACACTGAAGCTTTCTTT; cdr3_aa: CASSETQSNTEAFF; j_call: TRBJ1-1; clone_size: .; v_call: TRBV6-4; d_call: .
cdr3_nt: TGTGCCAGCAGCATACAACAGGGGCCTTCACCCCTCCACTTT; cdr3_aa: CASSIQQGPSPLHF; j_call: TRBJ1-6; clone_size: .; v_call: TRBV3-1/TRBV3-2; d_call: TRBD1
cdr3_nt: TGTGCCAGCAGTTACTCCAGGGACATTCAGTACTTC; cdr3_aa: CASSYSRDIQYF; j_call: TRBJ2-4; clone_size: few; v_call: TRBV6-2/TRBV6-3; d_call: .
cdr3_nt: TGCGCCAGCAGCCTGAACGGGGCGGGGGAGACCCAGTACTTC; cdr3_aa: CASSLNGAGETQYF; j_call: TRBJ2-5; clone_size: .; v_call: TRBV5-1; d_call: .
cdr3_nt: TGTGCCAGCTCAGATACAGGGTTAGCTGAAGCTTTCTTT; cdr3_aa: CASSDTGLAEAFF; j_call: TRBJ1-1; clone_size: .; v_call: TRBV18; d_call: .
cdr3_nt: TGTGCCAGCAGTGGACAGTTTAATGAAAAACTGTTTTTT; cdr3_aa: CASSGQFNEKLFF; j_call: TRBJ1-4; clone_size: .; v_call: TRBV6-2/TRBV6-3; d_call: .
cdr3_nt: TGTGCCAGTAGTCCGACAGAACACTACGAGCAGTACTTC; cdr3_aa: CASSPTEHYEQYF; j_call: TRBJ2-7; clone_size: .; v_call: TRBV19; d_call: .
cdr3_nt: TGCGCCAGCAGACAGTCAGGGGCCTACGAGCAGTACTTC; cdr3_aa: CASRQSGAYEQYF; j_call: TRBJ2-7; clone_size: once; v_call: TRBV4-1; d_call: .